The entry below describes one T cell receptor (beta chain). TCRdb reprocessed the reads with MiXCR, giving one entry per CDR3 protein. The table records roughly 230,000 distinct CDR3 sequences, 22% of them present only once. This sample was taken from a study of T cell repertoires in cytomegalovirus infection. Overall study: Public TCR beta signatures marked donors with CMV infection and the matching HLA.

Germline CDR1 PRHDT, CDR2 FYEKMQ (reference sequence). This CDR3 has 16 amino acids. Trimming shortened V by 5 bases and J by 0 bases, and 16 bases separated the two germline ends. The specimen sequenced was CD8+ T cells from PBMCs. This sequence was found in a human donor in good health (CMV status not recorded). Some clones in this sample may be carry-over from other donors' samples. The gene calls are TRBV13 and TRBJ1-2; D might be TRBD1 (6 bases). CDR3 protein: CASSQAFGQPNYGYTF. In nucleotides, the CDR3 is TGTGCCAGCAGCCAAGCCTTTGGACAGCCTAACTATGGCTACACCTTC.